This T cell receptor (beta chain) was sequenced in a study of blood T cell repertoires in COVID-19 (dated by TCRdb to about 2020). In terms of the full investigation: The collaborator samples originated in the United States, Italy and Spain and spanned the acute and convalescent phases of COVID-19. The prospective study material was composed of cDNA or gDNA derived from T cells, B-cell-depleted T cells, or PBMCs. The dataset comprised deeply sampled blood TCRbeta repertoires from subjects exposed to, actively infected with, or recovered from COVID-19. The repertoires were released in a freely available public database intended as a resource for research on the immune response to SARS-CoV-2. The samples were drawn from the first 160 participants of the ongoing ImmuneRACE study and from 1,254 subjects provided by 6 global collaborators. The sample metadata nearly always contained a de-identified subject ID, COVID-19 status, age in years and sex. Where HLA class I and class II types were available, the types were taken from metadata supplied by the sample provider, not from assay-based typing.

Worth noting for this clone: Its antigen is unknown. One base away there is no much larger clone; base qualities are not given.

General findings and caveats noted by the study authors: The amount of clinical and demographic metadata varied by source and participant and was provided uncurated.

TCRbeta CDR3 regions were amplified from genomic DNA by means of the immunoSEQ Assay, a bias-controlled multiplex PCR. Per the source publication's procedure: The number of nucleated cells in each sample was estimated by amplification of reference gene primers within the assay. Sequence reads were collapsed and filtered to measure the absolute abundance of every unique TCRbeta CDR3 rearrangement. For each sample, productive Simpson clonality was calculated as the square root of Simpson's diversity index across productive rearrangements. The clones in this table, taken by TCRdb from immuneACCESS, are in-frame only. Not every clone is retained; where verified, under half of the shortfall comes from an unresolved V gene, and the cause of the rest is unknown. D and trimming were read from the DNA, whereas the V and J calls and clone size are those reported in that table. In all, the sample holds about 390,000 clones, and around 87% of those were seen once. In total, the top ten clones hold about 2.5% of the sample.

The CDR3 contains 14 residues, cysteine and phenylalanine counted. The retained sequence is limited to the CDR3, 42 bases, with the frame set at the first base. Trimmed from V: 4 bases; trimmed from J: 10 bases; junction bases lacking a gene match: 7. Via the germline V gene (reference sequence), CDR1 is LNHDA and CDR2 SQIVND. One collaborating source in Seattle enrolled patients while the patients were actively infected and followed the patients over time throughout the course of disease. The collaborating institutions used their own protocols to collect whole blood in K2EDTA tubes. For TCRbeta analysis, collaborator samples were shipped as frozen whole blood, as isolated PBMCs, or as DNA extracted from either sample type.

Specimen: peripheral blood. The chain was built from TRBV19 and TRBJ1-6, with 7 bases matching TRBD1. This TCR came from a woman in her sixties or seventies with COVID-19, enrolled during active disease. The DNA is TGTGCCAGTAGTAGACAGGGCGCGCGGTCACCCCTCCACTTT. This encodes CASSRQGARSPLHF.